This record covers a single T cell receptor (beta chain). These data originate in a study of T cells in localized non-small cell lung cancer. The repertoire was sequenced with immunoSEQ multiplex PCR; TCRdb's copy has only in-frame clones and lacks some. Of almost 40,000 clones listed, roughly 88% are singletons. Trimming removed 2 bases at V and 4 bases at J, with 5 bases between. CDR1 is MNHEY and CDR2 is SMNVEV in the germline V gene (reference sequence). The CDR3 spans 12 residues. This TCR came from an older male donor with stage II lung adenocarcinoma. Sample: peripheral blood mononuclear cells, taken before any cancer treatment. The gene calls are TRBV27 and TRBJ1-1; D unclear. The DNA for the CDR3 is TGTGCCAGCAGTTTAGTGGGCACTGAAGCTTTCTTT. This encodes CASSLVGTEAFF.